The rows below give T cell receptor beta chains drawn from one sample of a study of technical replicates of blood from a few donors. Measured with immunoSEQ multiplex PCR; TCRdb has only the in-frame clones, and not every one. The top ten hold 0.3% to 0.35% of the sample, which has more than 65,000 clones, approximately 96% seen once. The specimen was T cells isolated from PBMCs. These receptor sequences come from a human donor in good health. The CDR3 runs from the conserved cysteine through the conserved F or W. Each record gives: J gene, V gene, D gene, clone size, CDR3 protein, CDR3 DNA. A D gene is named only where the DNA matches it firmly. Clone size appears in some rows only: once, few, many, or a class for an expanded clone.

>TRBJ1-5|TRBV19|TRBD1|.
CAVGTGRLSQPQHF
TGTGCGGTGGGGACAGGGAGATTGAGTCAGCCCCAGCATTTT
>TRBJ2-7|TRBV5-1|.|.
CASSLRGGMDEQYF
TGCGCCAGCAGCTTGCGGGGAGGCATGGACGAGCAGTACTTC
>TRBJ2-5|TRBV11-2|.|once
CASSLEGQGGETQYF
TGTGCCAGCAGCTTAGAGGGTCAGGGAGGAGAGACCCAGTACTTC
>TRBJ2-3|TRBV11-2|.|.
CASSYRADTQYF
TGTGCCAGCAGCTATAGAGCAGATACGCAGTATTTT
>TRBJ2-1|TRBV5-1|TRBD2|.
CASSSGLAGPSYNEQFF
TGCGCCAGCAGCTCCGGCCTAGCGGGACCCTCCTACAATGAGCAGTTCTTC
>TRBJ2-1|TRBV27|.|.
CASSQSLGSEQFF
TGTGCCAGCAGCCAATCACTAGGGAGTGAGCAGTTCTTC
>TRBJ2-5|TRBV11-3|TRBD2|.
CASSLRLAGAAQYF
TGTGCCAGCAGCCTTCGACTAGCGGGAGCGGCCCAGTACTTC
>TRBJ1-5|TRBV28|.|.
CASGYRVGQPQHF
TGTGCCAGCGGTTACAGGGTTGGGCAGCCCCAGCATTTT
>TRBJ2-5|TRBV19|TRBD2|.
CASSILAGAEGETQYF
TGTGCCAGTAGTATCCTAGCGGGAGCGGAGGGAGAGACCCAGTACTTC
>TRBJ1-2|TRBV18|TRBD1|.
CASSPGQGRRGYTF
TGTGCCAGCTCACCGGGACAGGGGAGGAGAGGCTACACCTTC
>TRBJ2-7|TRBV2|TRBD1|.
CASSQDRGRQYF
TGTGCCAGCAGTCAAGACAGGGGTCGGCAGTACTTC
>TRBJ2-2|TRBV9|.|.
CASSAPGVSGELFF
TGTGCCAGCAGCGCCCCAGGGGTCTCCGGGGAGCTGTTTTTT
>TRBJ2-6|TRBV11-2|.|.
CASSLRNQDSPSGANVLTF
TGTGCCAGCAGCTTACGTAATCAGGACAGTCCCTCTGGGGCCAACGTCCTGACTTTC
>TRBJ2-5|TRBV6-5|TRBD2|.
CATTSGRGETQYF
TGTGCCACCACTAGCGGGAGGGGAGAGACCCAGTACTTC
>TRBJ2-7|TRBV30|TRBD2|.
CAWTPSGSPEQYF
TGTGCCTGGACTCCTAGCGGGAGCCCCGAGCAGTACTTC
>TRBJ1-4|TRBV7-9|.|.
CASSSIGDSNEKLFF
TGTGCCAGCAGTTCTATCGGGGATAGTAATGAAAAACTGTTTTTT
>TRBJ2-1|TRBV5-1|TRBD2|.
CASSLGGTSRYNEQFF
TGCGCCAGCAGCTTAGGAGGGACTAGCAGATACAATGAGCAGTTCTTC
>TRBJ1-2|TRBV9|.|.
CASSVTLGRAYGYTF
TGTGCCAGCAGCGTGACTCTCGGCAGGGCCTATGGCTACACCTTC
>TRBJ2-3|TRBV14|TRBD2|.
CASSLIGLAGKTDTQYF
TGTGCCAGCAGCCTTATAGGACTAGCGGGAAAGACAGATACGCAGTATTTT
>TRBJ1-1|TRBV4-3|.|.
CASSQVSSLNTEAFF
TGCGCCAGCAGCCAAGTATCTTCGTTGAACACTGAAGCTTTCTTT
>TRBJ2-3|TRBV7-4|TRBD2|.
CASSLVTAGTSICTDTQYF
TGTGCCAGCAGCTTAGTCACAGCGGGGACCTCAATATGCACAGATACGCAGTATTTT
>TRBJ2-7|TRBV28|.|.
CASQPSPEEGYEQYF
TGTGCCAGCCAACCCTCCCCGGAAGAGGGCTACGAGCAGTACTTC
>TRBJ2-6|TRBV4-3|.|.
CASSQGRLGTSGANVLTF
TGCGCCAGCAGCCAAGGACGACTCGGGACATCTGGGGCCAACGTCCTGACTTTC
>TRBJ1-3|TRBV11-3|TRBD1|.
CASSLGGTASSGNTIYF
TGTGCCAGCAGCTTAGGGGGGACAGCCTCCTCTGGAAACACCATATATTTT
>TRBJ1-5|TRBV7-2|TRBD1|.
CASSYDRAANQPQHF
TGTGCCAGCAGCTACGACAGGGCAGCCAATCAGCCCCAGCATTTT
>TRBJ1-4|TRBV30|.|.
CAWSHTTNEKLFF
TGTGCCTGGAGCCACACAACTAATGAAAAACTGTTTTTT
>TRBJ2-7|TRBV6-5|.|.
CASSRQAHYEQYF
TGTGCCAGCAGTAGACAGGCGCACTACGAGCAGTACTTC
>TRBJ1-5|TRBV19|.|.
CASEQGSGGNQPQHF
TGTGCCAGCGAGCAGGGGAGTGGTGGCAATCAGCCCCAGCATTTT